This T cell receptor (beta chain) was captured by sequencing in a study of CD8+ T cells in alopecia areata (dated by TCRdb to 2016 to 2019). Broadly, across the study: The treated patients, all with moderate-to-severe alopecia areata, were enrolled in an open-label pilot trial of oral tofacitinib given at 5 to 10 mg twice daily. Tofacitinib was given for 6 to 18 months, followed by 6 months of follow-up off drug to assess delayed response and recurrence. Amplification of TCRbeta CDR3 regions was done by immunoSEQ multiplex PCR using 35 Vbeta forward primers and 13 Jbeta reverse primers. RNA was obtained with the PAXgene miRNA kit for fixed scalp, the miRNeasy kit for PBMCs, and the RNeasy kit for mouse skin. High-throughput TCRbeta sequencing was used to examine T cell clonal expansion in alopecia areata in both the C3H/HeJ mouse model and human patients. Scalp clonality was compared among normal scalp (n=4), patchy alopecia areata scalp (n=8), and alopecia totalis/universalis scalp (n=8). Disease severity in treated patients was measured with the SALT score, which quantifies the percentage of affected scalp surface area. Biopsies were taken from tofacitinib-treated patients at baseline and at 4 and 24 weeks of treatment, and a later scalp biopsy was taken in several of the tofacitinib-treated patients. In humans, TCRbeta sequencing was performed on scalp tissue and on sorted CD4+ and CD8+ peripheral blood T cells from healthy controls and from patients with patchy or totalis/universalis alopecia areata.

The investigation overall reported the following: Lesional scalp, especially in alopecia totalis/universalis, showed higher clonality and more expanded CD8+ clones than normal scalp, suggesting antigenic drive. Because the treated cohort was small and had only one nonresponder, larger studies are needed to examine links between baseline CD8+ expansion and response. Shared TCR sequences between patients were less evident than in mice, which may be partly attributable to HLA diversity in the patient population. Unlike mouse skin, where gammadelta T cells dominate, normal human skin contains resident alphabeta T cells that get sequenced too, which complicates analysis of the scalp TCR repertoire. With tofacitinib, both scalp clonality and the number of expanded CD8+ clones among the top 100 scalp clones went down significantly. Many expanded lesional clones persisted in scalp and blood during tofacitinib treatment, which may partly explain relapse after stopping treatment.

This sample's treatment or condition label indicates: oral pan-JAK inhibitor, 5-10 mg twice daily. Lesional scalp punch biopsies and peripheral blood were collected from alopecia areata patients. PBMCs were separated by density centrifugation and stained for CD3, CD4 and CD8, after which CD4+ and CD8+ T cells were sorted on a FACSAria. The library relied on the immunoSEQ multiplex PCR assay. For TCR sequencing, RNA was extracted from every sample and reverse transcribed into cDNA to serve as template. First-strand cDNA was synthesized using SuperScript III with a 2:1 mix of oligo-dT and random hexamers. A synthetic immune receptor repertoire was used to gauge amplification bias, and whatever bias remained was removed computationally. The study's processing was this. Raw reads were preprocessed to remove errors, and CDR3 was defined according to IMGT conventions as the region from the conserved cysteine to phenylalanine. To get clonality, Shannon entropy was normalized by log2 of the number of productive unique TCRs and the result was subtracted from 1. Whether each scalp clone was CD4 or CD8 was inferred by checking scalp TCRbeta sequences against the CD4 and CD8 repertoires from sorted blood. Held by TCRdb, this immuneACCESS table contains in-frame sequences only and omits some clones. Under half of the omission traces to an unresolved V gene where checked; the cause of the rest is unknown. Clone size and the V and J calls come from that table; the DNA yielded D and trimming. The sample table holds 200,000 or so clones, of which less than 50% were seen once. The ten largest clones represent approximately 2.4% of the sample.

The germline V and J ends show losses of 3 bases and 5 bases respectively, and no gene match explains 10 bases of the junction. The germline V gene gives CDR1 as SQVTM and CDR2 as ANQGSEA. The CDR3 contains 14 residues, cysteine and phenylalanine counted. CDR3 DNA only is kept here, 42 bases in frame from base 1. This clone has a handful of counts. This clone's antigen is unknown. No much larger clonotype is one base removed from it; base qualities were not supplied. Sample: CD4+ T cells sorted from blood, taken between weeks 36 and 40, from a patient treated with tofacitinib. This receptor was taken from a human donor with alopecia areata. In this chain, TRBV29-1 is recombined with TRBJ2-7, and TRBD1 matches 7 of the central bases. The nucleotide sequence reads TGCAGCGTTGATTTGGGCAGGGGGTTCGACGAGCAGTACTTC. It translates to CSVDLGRGFDEQYF.